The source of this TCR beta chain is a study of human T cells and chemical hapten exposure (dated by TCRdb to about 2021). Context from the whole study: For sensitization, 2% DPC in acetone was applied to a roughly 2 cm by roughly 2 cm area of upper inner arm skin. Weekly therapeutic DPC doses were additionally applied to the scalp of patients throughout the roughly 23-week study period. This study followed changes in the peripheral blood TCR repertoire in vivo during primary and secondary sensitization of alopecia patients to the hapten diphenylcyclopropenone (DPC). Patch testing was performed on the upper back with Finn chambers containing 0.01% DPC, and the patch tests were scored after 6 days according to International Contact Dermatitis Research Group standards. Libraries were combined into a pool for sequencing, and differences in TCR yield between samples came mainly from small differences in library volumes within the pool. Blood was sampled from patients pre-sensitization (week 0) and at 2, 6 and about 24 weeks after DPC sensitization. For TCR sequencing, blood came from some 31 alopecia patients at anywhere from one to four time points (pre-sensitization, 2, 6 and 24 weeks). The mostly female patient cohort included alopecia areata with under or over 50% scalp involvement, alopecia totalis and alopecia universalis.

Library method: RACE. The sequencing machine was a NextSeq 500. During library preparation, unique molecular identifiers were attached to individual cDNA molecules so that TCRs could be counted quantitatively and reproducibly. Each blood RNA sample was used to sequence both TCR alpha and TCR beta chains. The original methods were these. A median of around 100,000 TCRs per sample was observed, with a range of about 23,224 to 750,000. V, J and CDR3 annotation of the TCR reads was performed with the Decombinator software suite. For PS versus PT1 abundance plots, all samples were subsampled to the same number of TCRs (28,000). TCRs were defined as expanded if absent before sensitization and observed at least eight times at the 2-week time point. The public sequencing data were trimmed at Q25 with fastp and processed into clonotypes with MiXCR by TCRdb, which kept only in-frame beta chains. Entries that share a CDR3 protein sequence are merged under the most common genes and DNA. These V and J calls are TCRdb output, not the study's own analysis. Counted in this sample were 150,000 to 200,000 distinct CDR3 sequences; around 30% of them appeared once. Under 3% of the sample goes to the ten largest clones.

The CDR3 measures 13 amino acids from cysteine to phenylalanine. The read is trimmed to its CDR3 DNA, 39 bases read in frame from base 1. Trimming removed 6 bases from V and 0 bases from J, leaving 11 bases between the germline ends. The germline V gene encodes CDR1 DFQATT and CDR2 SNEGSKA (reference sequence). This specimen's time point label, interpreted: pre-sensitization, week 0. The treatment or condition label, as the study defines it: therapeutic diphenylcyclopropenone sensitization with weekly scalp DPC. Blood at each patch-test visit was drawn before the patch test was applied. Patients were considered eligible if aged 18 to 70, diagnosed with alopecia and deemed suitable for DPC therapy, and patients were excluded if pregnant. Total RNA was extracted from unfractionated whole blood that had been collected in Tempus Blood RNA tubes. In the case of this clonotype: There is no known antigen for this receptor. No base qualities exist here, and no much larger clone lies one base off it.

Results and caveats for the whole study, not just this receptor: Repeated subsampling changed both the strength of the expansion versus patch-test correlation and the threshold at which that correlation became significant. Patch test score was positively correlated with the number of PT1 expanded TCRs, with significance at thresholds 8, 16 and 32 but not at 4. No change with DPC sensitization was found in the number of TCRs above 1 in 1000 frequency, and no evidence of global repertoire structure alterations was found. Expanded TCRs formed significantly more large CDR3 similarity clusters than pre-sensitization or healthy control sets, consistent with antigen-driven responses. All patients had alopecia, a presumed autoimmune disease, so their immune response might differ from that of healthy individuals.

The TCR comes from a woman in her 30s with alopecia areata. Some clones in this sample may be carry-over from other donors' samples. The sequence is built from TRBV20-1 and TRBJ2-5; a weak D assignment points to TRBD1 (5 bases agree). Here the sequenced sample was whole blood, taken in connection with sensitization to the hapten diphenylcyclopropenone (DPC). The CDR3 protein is CSANSGYQETQYF. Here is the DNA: TGCAGTGCCAACTCAGGGTACCAAGAGACCCAGTACTTC.